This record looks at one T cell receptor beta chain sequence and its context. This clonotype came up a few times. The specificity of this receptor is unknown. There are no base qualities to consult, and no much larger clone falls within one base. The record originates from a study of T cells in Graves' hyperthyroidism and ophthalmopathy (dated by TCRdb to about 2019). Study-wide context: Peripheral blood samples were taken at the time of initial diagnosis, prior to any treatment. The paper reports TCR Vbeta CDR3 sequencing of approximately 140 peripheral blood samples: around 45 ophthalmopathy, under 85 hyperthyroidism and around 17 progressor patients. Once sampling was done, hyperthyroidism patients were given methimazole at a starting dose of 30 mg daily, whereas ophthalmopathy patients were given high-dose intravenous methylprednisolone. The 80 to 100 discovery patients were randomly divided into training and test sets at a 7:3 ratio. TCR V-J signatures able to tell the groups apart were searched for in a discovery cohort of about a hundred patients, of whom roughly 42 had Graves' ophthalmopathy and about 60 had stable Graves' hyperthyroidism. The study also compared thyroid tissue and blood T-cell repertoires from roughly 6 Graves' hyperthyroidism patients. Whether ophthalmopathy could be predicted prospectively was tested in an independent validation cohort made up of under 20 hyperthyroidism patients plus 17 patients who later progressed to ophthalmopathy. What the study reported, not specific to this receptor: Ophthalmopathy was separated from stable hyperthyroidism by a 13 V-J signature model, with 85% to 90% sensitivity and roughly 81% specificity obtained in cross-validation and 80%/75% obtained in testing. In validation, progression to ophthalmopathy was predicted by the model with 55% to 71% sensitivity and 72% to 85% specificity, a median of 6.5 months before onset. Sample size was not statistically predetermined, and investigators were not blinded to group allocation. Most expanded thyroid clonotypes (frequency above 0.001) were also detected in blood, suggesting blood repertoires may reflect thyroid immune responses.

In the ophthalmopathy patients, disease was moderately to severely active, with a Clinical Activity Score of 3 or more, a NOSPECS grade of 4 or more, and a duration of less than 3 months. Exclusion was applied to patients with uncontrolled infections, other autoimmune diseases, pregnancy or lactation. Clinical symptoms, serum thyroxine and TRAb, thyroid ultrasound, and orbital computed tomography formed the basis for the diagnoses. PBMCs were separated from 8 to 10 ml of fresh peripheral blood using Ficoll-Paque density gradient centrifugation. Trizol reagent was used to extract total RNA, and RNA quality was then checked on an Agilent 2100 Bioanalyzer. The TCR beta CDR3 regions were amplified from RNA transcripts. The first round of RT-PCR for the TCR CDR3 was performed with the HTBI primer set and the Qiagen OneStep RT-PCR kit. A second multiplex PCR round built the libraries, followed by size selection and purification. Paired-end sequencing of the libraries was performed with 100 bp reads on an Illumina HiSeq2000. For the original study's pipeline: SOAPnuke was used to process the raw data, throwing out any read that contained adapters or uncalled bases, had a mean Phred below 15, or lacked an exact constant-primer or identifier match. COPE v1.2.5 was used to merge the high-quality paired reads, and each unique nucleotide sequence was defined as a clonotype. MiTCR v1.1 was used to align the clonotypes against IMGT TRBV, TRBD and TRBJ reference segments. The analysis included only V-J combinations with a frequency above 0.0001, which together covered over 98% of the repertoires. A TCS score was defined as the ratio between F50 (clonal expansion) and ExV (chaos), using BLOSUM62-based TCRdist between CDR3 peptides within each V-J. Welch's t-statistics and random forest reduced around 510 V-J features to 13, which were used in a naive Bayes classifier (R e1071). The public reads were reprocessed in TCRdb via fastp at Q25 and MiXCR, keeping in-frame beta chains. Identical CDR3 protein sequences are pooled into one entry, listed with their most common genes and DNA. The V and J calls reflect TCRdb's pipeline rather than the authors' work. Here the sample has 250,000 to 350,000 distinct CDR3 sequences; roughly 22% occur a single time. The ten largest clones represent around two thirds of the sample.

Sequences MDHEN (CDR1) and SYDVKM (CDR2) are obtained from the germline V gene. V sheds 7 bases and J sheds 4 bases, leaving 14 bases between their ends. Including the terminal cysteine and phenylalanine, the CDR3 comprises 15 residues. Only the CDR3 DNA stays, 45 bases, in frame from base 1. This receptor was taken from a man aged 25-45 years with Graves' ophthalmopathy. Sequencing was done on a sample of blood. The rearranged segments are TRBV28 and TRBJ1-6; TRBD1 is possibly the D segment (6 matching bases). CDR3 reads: CASTRTGHYNSPLHF. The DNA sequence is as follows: TGTGCCAGCACCCGAACAGGGCATTATAATTCACCCCTCCACTTT.